The sequence of this TCR beta chain was determined in a study of shared clonotypes between healthy human individuals. Within Nashville, Tennessee resided all donors, each a Caucasian adult. The CDR3 runs 19 residues. General study results and limits: Estimated richness was generally greater in naive than memory subsets.

Researchers divided each subset's genomic DNA evenly across several immunoSEQ plates. The method was immunoSEQ multiplex PCR; TCRdb's version includes in-frame clones alone and lacks a portion of them. The sample records roughly 2,300,000 clones, just under 95% being singletons. Points on this clone: Its antigen is currently unknown.

The TCR sequence derives from a man aged 18 to 29 in good health. Some clones in this sample may be carry-over from other donors' samples. What was sequenced was naive CD4+ T cells from PBMCs. The subset denotes: CD45RA+ positively selected. This rearrangement joins TRBV21-1 to TRBJ2-7; the D call of TRBD2 is as the table states it, not checked on the DNA. TRBV21-1 is assigned pseudogene status. The CDR3 here is CASSKGGATKRGESYEQYF. Written as DNA, the CDR3 is TGTGCCAGCAGCAAAGGCGGAGCAACTAAGCGGGGGGAGTCCTACGAGCAGTACTTC.